The rows below give T cell receptor beta chains drawn from one sample of a study of cytomegalovirus exposure and HLA in healthy donors. Data came from immunoSEQ multiplex PCR; TCRdb stores just in-frame clones and leaves some out. The data hold 90,000 or so clones, with 65% to 80% observed a single time. The specimen was PBMCs. All receptors come from a young woman in good health and CMV-seropositive. Each CDR3 is given with its conserved first and last residue. A D gene is named only where the DNA matches it firmly. A clone size is listed for some rows: how often the clone was seen (once, few, many), or a class if it is expanded.

size	V	D	J	CDR3	DNA
-	TRBV20-1	-	TRBJ1-1	CSAVPGTEAFF	TGCAGTGCTGTTCCGGGGACTGAAGCTTTCTTT
-	TRBV4-2	-	TRBJ1-5	CASSQDTADGVQPQHF	TGTGCCAGCAGCCAGGATACGGCCGACGGGGTACAGCCCCAGCATTTT
once	TRBV5-4	-	TRBJ2-7	CASSLYGVAYEQYF	TGTGCCAGCAGCTTGTACGGGGTTGCCTACGAGCAGTACTTC
few	TRBV30	-	TRBJ1-5	CAWSVSRDTYSNQPQHF	TGTGCCTGGAGTGTATCCCGGGACACCTATAGCAATCAGCCCCAGCATTTT
-	TRBV28	-	TRBJ1-3	CASVEGGVKGNTIYF	TGTGCCAGCGTCGAAGGAGGGGTTAAAGGAAACACCATATATTTT
-	TRBV6-5	-	TRBJ2-7	CASSRTPGFFYEQYF	TGTGCCAGCAGTCGAACCCCAGGTTTCTTTTACGAGCAGTACTTC
-	TRBV6-5	TRBD1	TRBJ1-5	CASSPDRGEQPQHF	TGTGCCAGCAGCCCGGACAGGGGAGAACAGCCCCAGCATTTT
few	TRBV9	TRBD2	TRBJ2-5	CASSVWASGRAGETQYF	TGTGCCAGCAGCGTATGGGCTAGCGGGAGGGCCGGAGAGACCCAGTACTTC
-	TRBV29-1	TRBD1	TRBJ2-7	CSVHRDSPYEQYF	TGCAGCGTGCACCGGGACAGCCCCTACGAGCAGTACTTC
-	TRBV2	-	TRBJ1-4	CASSEPGTNEKLFF	TGTGCCAGCAGTGAACCAGGTACTAATGAAAAACTGTTTTTT
-	TRBV28	-	TRBJ1-2	CASRPQENYGYTF	TGTGCCAGCAGACCACAGGAAAACTATGGCTACACCTTC
-	TRBV5-1	TRBD1	TRBJ1-1	CASSLTGGDTEAFF	TGCGCCAGCAGCTTAACAGGGGGAGACACTGAAGCTTTCTTT
few	TRBV5-5	-	TRBJ1-2	CASSLDRDYGYTF	TGTGCCAGCAGCTTGGACAGGGACTATGGCTACACCTTC
-	TRBV4-3	TRBD2	TRBJ2-5	CASSLQALAGGLGETQYF	TGCGCCAGCAGCCTCCAGGCACTAGCGGGGGGCTTGGGGGAGACCCAGTACTTC
-	TRBV7-9	TRBD1	TRBJ2-7	CASSQPGQGNYEQYF	TGTGCCAGCAGCCAACCGGGACAGGGGAACTACGAGCAGTACTTC
-	TRBV28	-	TRBJ1-5	CASSFLLGGQPQHF	TGTGCCAGCAGTTTCCTCCTAGGCGGTCAGCCCCAGCATTTT
-	TRBV9	-	TRBJ1-3	CASSVRDLDTIYF	TGTGCCAGCAGCGTCAGGGACTTAGACACCATATATTTT
-	TRBV9	-	TRBJ1-3	CASSVGGGNTIYF	TGTGCCAGCAGCGTAGGAGGTGGAAACACCATATATTTT
-	TRBV18	-	TRBJ2-1	CASSPPEGGRTEQFF	TGTGCCAGCTCACCACCGGAAGGGGGTAGGACTGAGCAGTTCTTC
-	TRBV9	-	TRBJ2-4	CASSAGGFDIQYF	TGTGCCAGCAGCGCCGGGGGTTTTGACATTCAGTACTTC
-	TRBV2	-	TRBJ1-6	CASTREQGKNSPLHF	TGTGCCAGCACCAGAGAGCAGGGGAAGAATTCACCCCTCCACTTT
-	TRBV7-2	TRBD2	TRBJ2-7	CASSPISGRARGYEQYF	TGTGCCAGCAGCCCGATTAGCGGGAGGGCTAGGGGATACGAGCAGTACTTC